The text below deals with one T cell receptor beta chain. Its target is unknown. TCRdb's copy holds only in-frame clones and misses some; the assay was immunoSEQ multiplex PCR. Of approximately 300,000 clones listed, approximately 94% were seen once; the top ten hold 0.55%. This sample stems from a study of T cell responses to AZD1222 COVID-19 vaccine. General study findings and limits: The study sampled repertoires only after the peak T cell response.

Deletions cut 3 bases from V and 6 bases from J, with 18 bases between. Germline values: CDR1 MNHEY, CDR2 SMNVEV (reference sequence). CDR3 length: 15 residues. This sample comprised peripheral blood, obtained 28 days after the second AZD1222 dose. This clonotype was obtained from an adult who received the AZD1222 COVID-19 vaccine. This chain links TRBV27 with TRBJ2-7; either TRBD1 or TRBD2 may fit D (6 bases each). The CDR3: CASSLVGGIEGEQYF. The CDR3, as DNA: TGTGCCAGCAGTTTGGTAGGGGGGATAGAGGGCGAGCAGTACTTC.